These 31 T cell receptor beta chains came from one sample sequenced in a study of blood T cell repertoires in COVID-19. The assay was immunoSEQ multiplex PCR, and TCRdb's table has in-frame clones only and misses some. The sample yields around 300,000 clones, approximately 89% seen once. Specimen: PBMCs or T cells enriched from blood (not recorded which). The receptor source for this set is a woman aged 60-70 years who had recovered from COVID-19.

The J gene is TRBJ1-2, the V gene TRBV2; possibly TRBD1 for D (6 bases). The V end was cut by 7 bases, the J end by 6 bases, with 12 bases between. Per the germline V gene, CDR1 is SNHLY and CDR2 is FYNNEI. The CDR3 loop spans 12 amino acids. In DNA, the CDR3 is TGTGCCAGCAAACAGGGATCTGATGGCTACACCTTC. It yields the protein CASKQGSDGYTF.

This chain links TRBV19 with TRBJ1-4; 10 nucleotides line up with TRBD1. After removal of 3 bases from V and 8 bases from J, the junction contained 6 bases not matched to a gene. Germline V gene data show CDR1 as LNHDA and CDR2 as SQIVND (reference sequence). The CDR3 runs to 15 residues. The CDR3 sequence: CASSISGQGNEKLFF. The CDR3 DNA follows: TGTGCCAGTAGTATCTCGGGACAGGGGAACGAAAAACTGTTTTTT.

This clone has just one count. This rearrangement joins TRBV2 to TRBJ1-4; 8 bases align to TRBD1. There are 14 residues in the CDR3. J gave up 3 bases and V 6 bases, and 3 bases lay outside the gene matches. Germline lookup yields CDR1 SNHLY and CDR2 FYNNEI. CDR3 DNA sequence: TGTGCCAGCAGCCTGGGACAGGCTAATGAAAAACTGTTTTTT. Translated, it gives CASSLGQANEKLFF.

This rearrangement joins TRBV18 to TRBJ2-7; D not resolved. CDR3 length: 12 amino acids. V gave up 2 bases and J gave up 3 bases, with 5 bases separating them. Germline CDR1 and CDR2: KGHSH and LQKENI. The CDR3 spells CASSPTFYEQYF. DNA of the CDR3: TGTGCCAGCTCACCAACTTTCTACGAGCAGTACTTC.

The CDR3 nucleotides are TGTGCCAGCAGTTTTTTGGGGGAGGGCCAACGGGATGAGCAGTTCTTC. As protein: CASSFLGEGQRDEQFF. The chain carries TRBV28 and TRBJ2-1, with 7 bases identical to TRBD2. The CDR3 spans 16 residues. Germline-derived CDR1 and CDR2 are MDHEN and SYDVKM. Trimming took 3 bases from V and 8 from J; bases not matched to a gene: 13.

This chain uses TRBV19 with TRBJ1-1; D call uncertain. This CDR3 spans 13 amino acids. The V end was cut by 5 bases, the J end by 0 bases, with 7 bases between. Per the germline V gene, CDR1 is LNHDA and CDR2 is SQIVND (reference sequence). The CDR3, as DNA: TGTGCCAGTAGTCCTCAGATGAACACTGAAGCTTTCTTT. It is translated as CASSPQMNTEAFF. Full variable domain (missing parts from reference TRBV19 and TRBJ1-1): DGGITQSPKYLFRKEGQNVTLSCEQNLNHDAMYWYRQDPGQGLRLIYYSQIVNDFQKGDIAEGYSVSREKKESFPLTVTSAQKNPTAFYLCASSPQMNTEAFFGQGTRLTVV.

The chain has TRBV18 and TRBJ2-5; 9 bases line up with TRBD1. Trimming took 4 bases from V and 5 from J; bases not matched to a gene: 8. The CDR3 is 15 residues long. The germline gives CDR1 KGHSH, CDR2 LQKENI. The CDR3 bases are TGTGCCAGCTCACGAGGACAGGGGCAGCGGGAGACCCAGTACTTC. Its protein product is CASSRGQGQRETQYF.

The chain is built from TRBV2 and TRBJ1-2, with D unresolved. Germline V lookup: CDR1 SNHLY, CDR2 FYNNEI. Between the trimmed V and J ends, which lost 7 bases and 1 base, there was a span of 7 bases. The CDR3 contains 12 residues. CDR3 residues: CASNGNNYGYTF. The CDR3 DNA sequence: TGTGCCAGCAATGGCAATAACTATGGCTACACCTTC.

This chain connects TRBV5-1 to TRBJ2-1; TRBD2 matches at 8 bases. The CDR3 sequence is 16 residues long. CDR1 and CDR2 (germline): SGHRS, YFSETQ. Losses at the gene ends were 4 bases for V and 0 bases for J; bases not matched to a gene: 6. CDR3 amino acids: CASSLAGGLSYNEQFF. The CDR3 nucleotides are TGCGCCAGCAGCCTAGCGGGTGGCCTCTCCTACAATGAGCAGTTCTTC.

This sequence joins TRBV5-4 and TRBJ2-5, with 8 nucleotides matching TRBD2. With 4 bases clipped from V and 7 bases from J, the junction kept 6 bases outside the gene matches. Germline-derived CDR1 and CDR2 are SGHNT and YYREEE (reference sequence). The CDR3 has 13 residues. In nucleotides, the CDR3 is TGTGCCAGCAGCCCAGTTGCGGGAGGGACCCAGTACTTC. It is translated as CASSPVAGGTQYF.

Comment on this clone: This sample also contains other DNA sequences that code for the same CDR3. The chain is built from TRBV15 and TRBJ2-7; D possibly corresponds to TRBD1 (6 bases). Trimming cost V 0 bases and J 1 base, with 7 bases left between them. Germline CDR1 reads LNHNV; CDR2 reads YYDKDF (reference sequence). The CDR3 is made up of 14 amino acids. In DNA, the CDR3 is TGTGCCACCAGCAGAGACAGGGGATCCTACGAGCAGTACTTC. Residues: CATSRDRGSYEQYF.

V and J are TRBV21-1 and TRBJ2-7; the table's D call, TRBD2, has no DNA check behind it. TRBV21-1 is deemed a pseudogene. The CDR3 extends over 15 amino acids. This chain's CDR3 is CASSKGGGTPYEQYF. CDR3 sequence (DNA): TGTGCCAGCAGCAAAGGGGGGGGGACCCCCTACGAGCAGTACTTC.

J is TRBJ1-1 and V is TRBV4-1; D may be TRBD1 (6 bases). Trimming removed 3 bases from V and 4 bases from J, with 15 bases in between. Germline V gene sequence: CDR1 MGHRA, CDR2 YSYEKL. The length of the CDR3 is 15 residues. The DNA for the CDR3 is TGCGCCAGCAGCCACTCAGGACAGTTGGCCACTGAAGCTTTCTTT. Its translation is CASSHSGQLATEAFF.

DNA for the CDR3: TGTGCCAGCAGCTTAGGACTACCAACGACCGGGGAGCTGTTTTTT. This sequence encodes CASSLGLPTTGELFF. The J gene is TRBJ2-2, the V gene TRBV6-5; D is possibly TRBD2 (6 bases). The CDR3 length is 15 residues. The germline V gene encodes CDR1 MNHEY and CDR2 SVGAGI. The ends were cut back, 6 bases at V and 5 bases at J, with 16 bases in the middle.

The gene calls are TRBV5-1 and TRBJ2-5; TRBD1 aligns across 7 bases. Germline CDR1 and CDR2: SGHRS and YFSETQ. The CDR3 contains 13 residues. The ends lost 6 bases at V and 2 bases at J; junction bases unmatched: 4. CDR3 amino acids: CASNSGQQETQYF. The DNA for the CDR3 is TGCGCCAGCAACTCGGGACAGCAAGAGACCCAGTACTTC.

V and J are TRBV3-1 (or the pseudogene TRBV3-2) and TRBJ2-3; 7 bases fit TRBD2. This CDR3 has 16 residues. CDR1 and CDR2 (germline): LGHDT, YNNKEL (reference sequence). V was clipped by 1 base and J by 5 bases; unmatched bases: 9. The CDR3 DNA reads TGTGCCAGCAGCCAAGCTAGCGGTCCCTGGGGAGATACGCAGTATTTT. Translated, it gives CASSQASGPWGDTQYF.

The chain couples TRBV4-1 to TRBJ2-1; TRBD2 matches at 9 bases. Trimming took 0 bases from V and 5 from J; bases not matched to a gene: 5. CDR3 length: 16 amino acids. The germline V gene has CDR1 MGHRA and CDR2 YSYEKL. The CDR3 coding sequence is TGCGCCAGCAGCCAAGATCCCGGACTAGCGCACAATGAGCAGTTCTTC. Translated: CASSQDPGLAHNEQFF.

This chain joins TRBV2 and TRBJ1-5, with D perhaps matching TRBD1 (5 bases). The germline CDR1 and CDR2 sequences are SNHLY and FYNNEI. The CDR3 covers 13 residues. Between the trimmed V and J ends, which lost 6 bases and 9 bases, there was a span of 15 bases. The CDR3 region has the DNA TGTGCCAGCAGCCCCGCGGGGGATCGGCCCCAGCATTTT. This sequence encodes CASSPAGDRPQHF. The full variable domain, rest sourced from reference TRBV2 and TRBJ1-5, is EPEVTQTPSHQVTQMGQEVILRCVPISNHLYFYWYRQILGQKVEFLVSFYNNEISEKSEIFDDQFSVERPDGSNFTLKIRSTKLEDSAMYFCASSPAGDRPQHFGDGTRLSIL.

The CDR3 region is CASSPFRDLNREQFF. The DNA for the CDR3 is TGTGCCAGCTCTCCCTTCCGGGACTTAAATCGGGAGCAGTTCTTC. The J gene is TRBJ2-1, the V gene TRBV18; D may be TRBD2 (6 bases). CDR1 and CDR2 (germline): KGHSH, LQKENI. Trimming cost V 6 bases and J 10 bases, with 22 bases left between them. The CDR3 contains 15 residues.

Turning to this clone: At the DNA level, this CDR3 is encoded by other sequences in the same sample as well. The chain carries TRBV19 and TRBJ2-7; TRBD1 aligns across 7 bases. This CDR3 has 11 residues. In germline, CDR1 is LNHDA, CDR2 SQIVND (reference sequence). V gave up 3 bases and J gave up 7 bases; unmatched junction bases: 0. Here the CDR3 DNA reads TGTGCCAGTAGTATCAGGGGGGAGCAGTACTTC. It yields the protein CASSIRGEQYF.

This clone was seen a single time. This chain's CDR3 is CSSGPYNEQFF. DNA for the CDR3: TGCAGTAGCGGGCCCTACAATGAGCAGTTCTTC. The V and J genes are TRBV20-1 and TRBJ2-1; perhaps TRBD2 as D (6 bases). Trimming took off 8 bases at V and 2 bases at J, with 7 bases between the two ends. In germline, CDR1 is DFQATT, CDR2 SNEGSKA (reference sequence). This CDR3 is 11 amino acids long.

The chain recombines TRBV6-1 with TRBJ1-6; 7 nucleotides align to TRBD1. Trimming cost V 2 bases and J 7 bases; bases outside gene matches: 5. The CDR3 length is 15 residues. Germline assignment: CDR1 MNHNS and CDR2 SASEGT. Written as DNA, the CDR3 is TGTGCCAGCAGTGAATTAACAGGGGTGAATTCACCCCTCCACTTT. Translated: CASSELTGVNSPLHF.

The V gene is TRBV30, the J gene TRBJ2-1, with D perhaps TRBD2 (5 bases). Trimming shortened V by 5 bases and J by 6 bases, and 8 bases separated the two germline ends. CDR3 length equals 11 residues. CDR1 is GTSNPN and CDR2 is SVGIG in the germline V gene (reference sequence). The CDR3 region is CAWAGLNEQFF. CDR3 nucleotides: TGTGCCTGGGCGGGTCTCAATGAGCAGTTCTTC.

The gene calls are TRBV27 and TRBJ1-2, with D possibly matching TRBD1 (6 bases). The germline V gene has CDR1 MNHEY and CDR2 SMNVEV (reference sequence). V was pared by 6 bases and J by 2 bases, with 10 bases between. This CDR3 contains 13 residues. The CDR3 loop reads CASRQTGNYGYTF. DNA of the CDR3: TGTGCCAGCAGACAAACAGGGAACTATGGCTACACCTTC.

This chain links TRBV10-1 with TRBJ1-2; tentative D call: TRBD1 (5 bases). Trimming stripped 0 bases from V and 8 bases from J, with 10 bases between. Germline V gene data show CDR1 as WNHNN and CDR2 as SYGVQD (reference sequence). The CDR3 is 13 residues long. The CDR3 nucleotides read TGCGCCAGCAGTGAGTCAGGGGTAGGAGGCTACACCTTC. Protein: CASSESGVGGYTF.

The sample holds a few counts of this clone. The chain joins TRBV2 to TRBJ2-7; 11 bases are shared with TRBD2. The CDR3 consists of 13 residues. Germline V gene sequence: CDR1 SNHLY, CDR2 FYNNEI. V shed 10 bases and J 7 bases; nucleotides not matched to a gene: 9. This chain's CDR3 is CATLAGGPGEQYF. DNA for the CDR3: TGTGCCACCTTAGCGGGAGGGCCTGGGGAGCAGTACTTC.

This rearrangement joins TRBV13 to TRBJ1-4, with D perhaps TRBD1 (5 bases). The V gene lost 5 bases and the J gene lost 8 bases, with 12 bases spanning the gap. Per the germline V gene, CDR1 is PRHDT and CDR2 is FYEKMQ (reference sequence). This CDR3 comprises 13 residues. The CDR3 nucleotides are TGTGCCAGCAGCGAGTGGGGCTCGGAAAAACTGTTTTTT. It is translated as CASSEWGSEKLFF.

This chain links TRBV27 with TRBJ2-2, with TRBD1 matching 9 bases. V shed 6 bases and J 5 bases; nucleotides not matched to a gene: 4. The CDR3 contains 14 residues. The germline V gene has CDR1 MNHEY and CDR2 SMNVEV (reference sequence). The CDR3 DNA reads as TGTGCCAGCAGCCATGACAGGGGGACCGGGGAGCTGTTTTTT. It codes for CASSHDRGTGELFF.

V usage is TRBV19 and J usage is TRBJ1-1; 7 nucleotides agree with TRBD1. Germline CDR1 reads LNHDA; CDR2 reads SQIVND (reference sequence). CDR3 length: 16 amino acids. Trimming removed 6 bases from V and 0 bases from J; junction bases left unmatched: 10. CDR3 nucleotides: TGTGCCAGTAGGCCGGGACAGCTTCCTATGAACACTGAAGCTTTCTTT. It is translated as CASRPGQLPMNTEAFF.

This rearrangement joins TRBV5-4 to TRBJ2-5, with TRBD2 matching over 10 bases. J was trimmed by 6 bases and V by 6 bases; bases with no gene match: 11. This CDR3 comprises 15 residues. Germline V gives CDR1 SGHNT, CDR2 YYREEE (reference sequence). CDR3 sequence reads: CASTIGTLAGKTQYF. CDR3 nucleotides: TGTGCCAGCACGATAGGTACACTAGCGGGAAAGACCCAGTACTTC.

The gene calls are TRBV7-2 and TRBJ2-7, with D tentatively TRBD1 (5 bases). V lost 1 base and J 0 bases, leaving 10 bases between the germline ends. CDR1 is SGHTA, CDR2 FQGNSA, per germline. This CDR3 has 15 residues. As DNA, the CDR3 is TGTGCCAGCAGCTTAGACCTCAGGGTCTCCTACGAGCAGTACTTC. Translated, it gives CASSLDLRVSYEQYF.